These T cell receptor beta chains were read from a single sample in a study of blood T cell repertoires in COVID-19. TCRdb's copy holds only in-frame clones and misses some; the assay was immunoSEQ multiplex PCR. In the table there are under 350,000 clones, 83% of which are singletons. The sample was peripheral blood. The source is a woman aged 45-65 years who had recovered from COVID-19. Both conserved end residues are part of each CDR3. Fields, in order: V gene, J gene, CDR3 protein.

V gene: TRBV7-3; J gene: TRBJ1-2; CDR3 protein: CASSSVTGSDYGYTF
V gene: TRBV18; J gene: TRBJ2-1; CDR3 protein: CASSPRTGANEQFF
V gene: TRBV5-4; J gene: TRBJ1-2; CDR3 protein: CASSPGNQNIYGYTF
V gene: TRBV7-3; J gene: TRBJ2-7; CDR3 protein: CASSSGTSGRDEQYF
V gene: TRBV6-4; J gene: TRBJ2-1; CDR3 protein: CASSGGGHNEQFF
V gene: TRBV24-1; J gene: TRBJ2-1; CDR3 protein: CATSDPSGRSYNEQFF
V gene: TRBV7-9; J gene: TRBJ1-2; CDR3 protein: CASSSAGENGYTF
V gene: TRBV7-2; J gene: TRBJ1-2; CDR3 protein: CASSLEPGGPRDGYTF
V gene: TRBV3-1/TRBV3-2; J gene: TRBJ1-5; CDR3 protein: CASSQGENQPQHF
V gene: TRBV7-2; J gene: TRBJ2-3; CDR3 protein: CASSLVTSDTDTQYF
V gene: TRBV18; J gene: TRBJ2-2; CDR3 protein: CASSPRATANTGELFF
V gene: TRBV28; J gene: TRBJ2-7; CDR3 protein: CASSPPGQGASYEQYF
V gene: TRBV6-2/TRBV6-3; J gene: TRBJ2-5; CDR3 protein: CASSYSQASKTQYF
V gene: TRBV30; J gene: TRBJ1-2; CDR3 protein: CAWSDAGRGYTF
V gene: TRBV5-5; J gene: TRBJ1-2; CDR3 protein: CASSFPGQPYGYTF
V gene: TRBV19; J gene: TRBJ1-1; CDR3 protein: CASRKGGTSSTEAFF
V gene: TRBV3-1/TRBV3-2; J gene: TRBJ1-2; CDR3 protein: CASSQMTGINYGYTF
V gene: TRBV7-9; J gene: TRBJ2-3; CDR3 protein: CASSNHGRGGTDTQYF
V gene: TRBV4-3; J gene: TRBJ2-3; CDR3 protein: CASSHSGQGRITDTQYF
V gene: TRBV5-1; J gene: TRBJ2-1; CDR3 protein: CASSLMAANEQFF
V gene: TRBV5-5; J gene: TRBJ1-2; CDR3 protein: CASSLGVTGNYGYTF
V gene: TRBV7-2; J gene: TRBJ2-7; CDR3 protein: CASSLASSGGSSYEQYF
V gene: TRBV19; J gene: TRBJ2-2; CDR3 protein: CASSISLRVVGGELFF
V gene: TRBV3-1/TRBV3-2; J gene: TRBJ2-1; CDR3 protein: CASSSSSGQREQFF
V gene: TRBV6-6; J gene: TRBJ1-4; CDR3 protein: CASSSVTGAYEKLFF
V gene: TRBV2; J gene: TRBJ1-6; CDR3 protein: CASSNTRASNSPLHF